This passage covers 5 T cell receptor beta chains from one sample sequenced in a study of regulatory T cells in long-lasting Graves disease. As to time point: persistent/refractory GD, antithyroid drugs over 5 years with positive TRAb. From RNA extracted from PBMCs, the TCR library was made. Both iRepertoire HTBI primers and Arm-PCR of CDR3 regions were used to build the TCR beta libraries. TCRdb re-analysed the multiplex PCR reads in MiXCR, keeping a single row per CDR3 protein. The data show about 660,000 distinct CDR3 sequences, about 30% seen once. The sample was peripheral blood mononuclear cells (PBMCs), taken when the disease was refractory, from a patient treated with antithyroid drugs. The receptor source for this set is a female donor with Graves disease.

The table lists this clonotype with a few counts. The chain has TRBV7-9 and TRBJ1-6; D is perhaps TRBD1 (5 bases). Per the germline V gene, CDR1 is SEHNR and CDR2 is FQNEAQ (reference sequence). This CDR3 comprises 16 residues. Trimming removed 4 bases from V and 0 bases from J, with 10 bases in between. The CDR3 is CASSSTDSSYNSPLHF. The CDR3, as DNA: TGTGCCAGCAGCTCGACAGATAGCTCCTATAATTCACCCCTCCACTTT. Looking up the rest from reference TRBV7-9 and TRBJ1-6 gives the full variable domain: DTGVSQNPRHKITKRGQNVTFRCDPISEHNRLYWYRQTLGQGPEFLTYFQNEAQLEKSRLLSDRFSAERPKGSFSTLEIQRTEQGDSAMYLCASSSTDSSYNSPLHFGNGTRLTVT.

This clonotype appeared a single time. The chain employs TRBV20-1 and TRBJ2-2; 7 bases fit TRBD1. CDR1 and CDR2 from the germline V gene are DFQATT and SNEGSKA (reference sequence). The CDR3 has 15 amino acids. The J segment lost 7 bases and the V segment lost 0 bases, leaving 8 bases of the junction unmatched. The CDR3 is CSARDLTGVGGELFF. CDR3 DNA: TGCAGTGCTAGAGATTTAACAGGGGTTGGCGGGGAGCTGTTTTTT.

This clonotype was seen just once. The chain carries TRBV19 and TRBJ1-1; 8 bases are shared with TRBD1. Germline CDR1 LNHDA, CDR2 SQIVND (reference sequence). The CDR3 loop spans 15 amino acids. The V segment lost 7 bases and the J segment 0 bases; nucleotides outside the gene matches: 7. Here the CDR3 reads CASIGDRFMNTEAFF. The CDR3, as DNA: TGTGCCAGTATCGGGGACAGGTTTATGAACACTGAAGCTTTCTTT. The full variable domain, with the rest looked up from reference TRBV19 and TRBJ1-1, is DGGITQSPKYLFRKEGQNVTLSCEQNLNHDAMYWYRQDPGQGLRLIYYSQIVNDFQKGDIAEGYSVSREKKESFPLTVTSAQKNPTAFYLCASIGDRFMNTEAFFGQGTRLTVV.

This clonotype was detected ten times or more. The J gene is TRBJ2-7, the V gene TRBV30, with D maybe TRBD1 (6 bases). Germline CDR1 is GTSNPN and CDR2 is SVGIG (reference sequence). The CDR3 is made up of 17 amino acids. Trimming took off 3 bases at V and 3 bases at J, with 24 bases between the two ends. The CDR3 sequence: CAWSLKPDRTAFYEQYF. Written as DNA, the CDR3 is TGTGCCTGGAGCCTTAAGCCTGACAGGACAGCTTTCTACGAGCAGTACTTC. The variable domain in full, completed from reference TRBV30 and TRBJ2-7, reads SQTIHQWPATLVQPVGSPLSLECTVEGTSNPNLYWYRQAAGRGLQLLFYSVGIGQISSEVPQNLSASRPQDRQFILSSKKLLLSDSGFYLCAWSLKPDRTAFYEQYFGPGTRLTVT.

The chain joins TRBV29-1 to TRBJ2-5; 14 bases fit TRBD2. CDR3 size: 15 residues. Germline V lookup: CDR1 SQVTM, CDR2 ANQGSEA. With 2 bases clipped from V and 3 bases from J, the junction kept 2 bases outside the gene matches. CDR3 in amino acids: CSVEWTSGRKETQYF. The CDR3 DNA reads TGCAGCGTTGAATGGACTAGCGGGAGGAAAGAGACCCAGTACTTC. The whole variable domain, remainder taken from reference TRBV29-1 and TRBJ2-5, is SAVISQKPSRDICQRGTSLTIQCQVDSQVTMMFWYRQQPGQSLTLIATANQGSEATYESGFVIDKFPISRPNLTFSTLTVSNMSPEDSSIYLCSVEWTSGRKETQYFGPGTRLLVL.